The clone carrying this T cell receptor (beta chain) was seen repeatedly, ten times or more. Antigen specificity is unknown. The sample is drawn from a study of shared clonotypes between healthy human individuals. Overall study findings and caveats: Larger estimated richness was generally seen in naive subsets than in memory subsets. A reduction in generation probabilities was seen for non-shared clonotypes relative to those shared by all four donors.

The germline V gene encodes CDR1 SGHDN and CDR2 FVKESK. The V gene lost 4 bases and the J gene lost 0 bases, with 13 bases spanning the gap. The CDR3 consists of 15 residues. An approximately 200 ng quantity of DNA, 32,000 or so T cell genomes, went into the sorted-subset replicate PCRs. Repertoires were generated with immunoSEQ multiplex PCR, while TCRdb's copy carries only in-frame clones and drops some. The sample has around 1 million clones; roughly 72% are singletons. This sequence originates from a man aged 18 to 35 in good health. Material for sequencing was memory CD4+ T cells sorted from blood. Subset noted: CD45RA-negative fraction. The chain links TRBV14 to TRBJ2-7; a weak D match, TRBD2 (6 bases). CDR3 region: CASSRAAGNSYEQYF. CDR3 in DNA: TGTGCCAGCAGCCGTGCCGCGGGGAACTCCTACGAGCAGTACTTC.